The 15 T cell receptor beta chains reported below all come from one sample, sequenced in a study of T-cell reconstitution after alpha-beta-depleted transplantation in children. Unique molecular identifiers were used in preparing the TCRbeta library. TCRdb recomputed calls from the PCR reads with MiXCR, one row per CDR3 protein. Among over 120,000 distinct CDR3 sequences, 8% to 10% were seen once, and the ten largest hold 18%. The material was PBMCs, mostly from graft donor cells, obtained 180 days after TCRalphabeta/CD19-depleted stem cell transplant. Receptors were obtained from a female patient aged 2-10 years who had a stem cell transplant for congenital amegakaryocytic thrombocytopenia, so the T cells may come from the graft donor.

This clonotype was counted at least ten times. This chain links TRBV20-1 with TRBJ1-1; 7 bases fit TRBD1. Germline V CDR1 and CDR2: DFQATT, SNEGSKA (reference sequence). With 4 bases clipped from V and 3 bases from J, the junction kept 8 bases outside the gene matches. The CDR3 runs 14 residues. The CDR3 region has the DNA TGCAGTGCTAATATACAGGGGAAGTACACTGAAGCTTTCTTT. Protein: CSANIQGKYTEAFF.

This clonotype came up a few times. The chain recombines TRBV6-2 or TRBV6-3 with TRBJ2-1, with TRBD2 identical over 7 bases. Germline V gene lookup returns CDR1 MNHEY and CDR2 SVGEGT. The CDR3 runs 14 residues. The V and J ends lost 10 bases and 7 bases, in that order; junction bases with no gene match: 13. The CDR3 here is CATIGLAELNEQFF. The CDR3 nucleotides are TGTGCCACCATAGGGCTAGCGGAGCTTAATGAGCAGTTCTTC.

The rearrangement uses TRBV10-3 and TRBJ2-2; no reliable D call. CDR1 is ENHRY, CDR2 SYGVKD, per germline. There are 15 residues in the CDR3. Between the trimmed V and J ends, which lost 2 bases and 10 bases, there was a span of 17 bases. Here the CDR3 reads CAISENVINSEELFF. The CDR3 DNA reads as TGTGCCATCAGTGAGAACGTCATAAACTCGGAGGAGCTGTTTTTT.

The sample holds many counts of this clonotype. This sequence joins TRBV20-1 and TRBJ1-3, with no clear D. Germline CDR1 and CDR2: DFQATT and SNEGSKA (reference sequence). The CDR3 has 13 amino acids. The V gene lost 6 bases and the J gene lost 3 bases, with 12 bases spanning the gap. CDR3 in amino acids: CSALVWDGNTIYF. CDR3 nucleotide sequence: TGCAGTGCCCTTGTTTGGGATGGAAACACCATATATTTT.

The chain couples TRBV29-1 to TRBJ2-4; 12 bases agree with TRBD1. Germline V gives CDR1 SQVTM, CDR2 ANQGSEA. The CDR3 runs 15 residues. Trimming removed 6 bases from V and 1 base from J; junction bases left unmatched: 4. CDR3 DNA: TGCAGCGTCGGGACAGGGGGCAGTGCCAAAAACATTCAGTACTTC. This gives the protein CSVGTGGSAKNIQYF.

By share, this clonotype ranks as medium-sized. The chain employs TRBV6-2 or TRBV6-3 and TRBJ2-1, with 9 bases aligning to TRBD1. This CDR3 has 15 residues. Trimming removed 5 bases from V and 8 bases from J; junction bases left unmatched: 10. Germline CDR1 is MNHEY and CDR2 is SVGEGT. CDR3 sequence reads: CASSDFPGQGYEQFF. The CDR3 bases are TGTGCCAGCAGTGACTTTCCGGGACAGGGTTATGAGCAGTTCTTC.

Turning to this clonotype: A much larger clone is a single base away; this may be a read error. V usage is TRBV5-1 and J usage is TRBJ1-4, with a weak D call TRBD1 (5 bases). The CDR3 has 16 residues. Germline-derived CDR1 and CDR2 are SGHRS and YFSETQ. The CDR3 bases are TGCGCCAGCAGCTATTACGGGACCCTAACTTATGAAAAACTGTTTTTT. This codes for CASSYYGTLTYEKLFF.

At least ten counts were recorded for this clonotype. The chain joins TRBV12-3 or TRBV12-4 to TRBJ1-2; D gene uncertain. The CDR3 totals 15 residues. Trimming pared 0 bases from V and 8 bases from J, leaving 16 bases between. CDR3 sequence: CASSLAATVTLGYTF. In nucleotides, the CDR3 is TGTGCCAGCAGTTTAGCGGCCACAGTCACTCTAGGCTACACCTTC.

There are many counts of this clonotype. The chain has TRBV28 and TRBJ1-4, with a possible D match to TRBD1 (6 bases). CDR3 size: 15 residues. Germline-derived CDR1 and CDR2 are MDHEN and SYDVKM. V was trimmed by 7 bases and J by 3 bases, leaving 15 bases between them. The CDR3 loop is CASTRQDPANEKLFF. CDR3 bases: TGTGCCAGCACTCGACAGGATCCAGCTAATGAAAAACTGTTTTTT.

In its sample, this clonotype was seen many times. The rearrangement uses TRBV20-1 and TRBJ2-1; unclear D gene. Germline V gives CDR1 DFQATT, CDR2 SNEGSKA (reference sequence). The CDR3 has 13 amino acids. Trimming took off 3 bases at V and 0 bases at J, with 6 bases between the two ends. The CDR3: CSASRVSYNEQFF. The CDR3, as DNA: TGCAGTGCTAGCAGAGTCTCCTACAATGAGCAGTTCTTC.

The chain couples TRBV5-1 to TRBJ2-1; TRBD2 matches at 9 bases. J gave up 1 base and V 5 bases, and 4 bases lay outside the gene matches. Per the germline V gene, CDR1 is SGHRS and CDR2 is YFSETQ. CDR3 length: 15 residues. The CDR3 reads CASRSLAGSYNEQFF. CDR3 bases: TGCGCCAGCAGGTCCCTAGCGGGATCCTACAATGAGCAGTTCTTC.

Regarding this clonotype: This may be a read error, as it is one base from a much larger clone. The CDR3 sequence: CASSPWTVSTEAFF. The CDR3, as DNA: TGTGCCAGCAGCCCTTGGACAGTGAGCACTGAAGCTTTCTTT. The chain combines TRBV7-2 with TRBJ1-1, with D possibly being TRBD1 (6 bases). Germline CDR1 reads SGHTA; CDR2 reads FQGNSA. Trimming removed 5 bases from V and 4 bases from J, with 14 bases in between. CDR3 length equals 14 residues.

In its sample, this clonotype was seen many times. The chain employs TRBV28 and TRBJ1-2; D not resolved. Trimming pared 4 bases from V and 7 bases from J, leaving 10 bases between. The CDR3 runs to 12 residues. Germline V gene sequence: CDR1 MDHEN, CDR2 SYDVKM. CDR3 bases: TGTGCCAGCAGTTCGGGATCCCGTGGCTACACCTTC. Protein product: CASSSGSRGYTF.

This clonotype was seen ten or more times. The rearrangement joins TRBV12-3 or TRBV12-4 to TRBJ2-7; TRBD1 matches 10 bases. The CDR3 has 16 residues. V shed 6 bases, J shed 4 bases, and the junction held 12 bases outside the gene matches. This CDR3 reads CASSRLPGQGIYEQYF. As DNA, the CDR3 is TGTGCCAGCAGCCGCCTCCCGGGACAGGGGATATACGAGCAGTACTTC.

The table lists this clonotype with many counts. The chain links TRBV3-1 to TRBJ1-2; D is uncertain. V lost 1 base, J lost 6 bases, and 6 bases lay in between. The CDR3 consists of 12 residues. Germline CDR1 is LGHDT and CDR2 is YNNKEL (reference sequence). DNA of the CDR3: TGTGCCAGCAGCCAAGGGCGGGATGGCTACACCTTC. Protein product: CASSQGRDGYTF.